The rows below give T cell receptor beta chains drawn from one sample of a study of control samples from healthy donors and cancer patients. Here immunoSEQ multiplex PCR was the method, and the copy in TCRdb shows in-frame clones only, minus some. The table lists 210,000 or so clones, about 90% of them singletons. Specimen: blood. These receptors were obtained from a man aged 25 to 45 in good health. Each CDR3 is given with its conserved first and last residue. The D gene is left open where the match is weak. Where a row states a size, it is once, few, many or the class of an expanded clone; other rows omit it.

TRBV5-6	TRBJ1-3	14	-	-	TGTGCCAGCAGCCCGGGACCAGCTGGAAACACCATATATTTT	CASSPGPAGNTIYF
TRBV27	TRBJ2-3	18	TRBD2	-	TGTGCCAGCAGTCCGTTACGCCCGCGGGGGGGAATCACAGATACGCAGTATTTT	CASSPLRPRGGITDTQYF
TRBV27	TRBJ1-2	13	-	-	TGTGCCAGCAGCCCTGGTCCGTCCTATGGCTACACCTTC	CASSPGPSYGYTF
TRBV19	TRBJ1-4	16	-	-	TGTGCCAGTAGTTCTCGTCCCGCGAGGATTAATGAAAAACTGTTTTTT	CASSSRPARINEKLFF
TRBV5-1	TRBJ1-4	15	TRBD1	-	TGCGCCAGCAGCCCGCGGACAGGGGATAGCGGGGAACTGTTTTTT	CASSPRTGDSGELFF
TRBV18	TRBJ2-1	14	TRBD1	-	TGTGCCAGCTCATCAGACAGGGCCTACAATGAGCAGTTCTTC	CASSSDRAYNEQFF
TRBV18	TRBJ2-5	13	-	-	TGTGCCAGCTCCCAACAGGGCGGGGAGACCCAGTACTTC	CASSQQGGETQYF
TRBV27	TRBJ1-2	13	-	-	TGTGCCAGCAGTTTTACTGGGAGGGGTGGCTACACCTTC	CASSFTGRGGYTF
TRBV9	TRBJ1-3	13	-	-	TGTGCCAGCAGCCCCAGCACCGGGGACACCATATATTTT	CASSPSTGDTIYF
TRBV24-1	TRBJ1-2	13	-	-	TGTGCCACCGGAGGGACTACAGACTATGGCTACACCTTC	CATGGTTDYGYTF
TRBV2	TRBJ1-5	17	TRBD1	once	TGTGCCAGCAGCGACAGGGAAAGGATGATAGCAAATCAGCCCCAGCATTTT	CASSDRERMIANQPQHF
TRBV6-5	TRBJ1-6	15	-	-	TGTGCCAGCAGTCCCACCGGGGGCACGCTTTCACCCCTCCACTTT	CASSPTGGTLSPLHF
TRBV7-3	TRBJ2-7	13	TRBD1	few	TGTGCCAGCAGCCTACGTGACAGGGACAAGCAGTACTTC	CASSLRDRDKQYF
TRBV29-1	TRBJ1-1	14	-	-	TGCAGCGTTGAAGGGGGCCCTGGTAACACTGAAGCTTTCTTT	CSVEGGPGNTEAFF
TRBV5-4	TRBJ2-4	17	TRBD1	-	TGTGCCAGCAGCTTGTCCAAGGGAACAGGGGGAAGGAACATTCAGTACTTC	CASSLSKGTGGRNIQYF
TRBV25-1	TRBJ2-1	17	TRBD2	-	TGTGCCAGCAGTGAATTGACAATGGGACTAGCCTCAAATGAGCAGTTCTTC	CASSELTMGLASNEQFF
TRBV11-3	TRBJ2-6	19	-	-	TGTGCCAGCAGCTTAGATAGGGCAGAAAAAAGCTCTGGGGCCAACGTCCTGACTTTC	CASSLDRAEKSSGANVLTF
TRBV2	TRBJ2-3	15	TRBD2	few	TGTGCCAGCATGAAAATAGGCGGGGGGAGAGATACGCAGTATTTT	CASMKIGGGRDTQYF
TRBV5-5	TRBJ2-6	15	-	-	TGTGCCAGCAGCTTGGACGTCTCCGGGGCCAACGTCCTGACTTTC	CASSLDVSGANVLTF
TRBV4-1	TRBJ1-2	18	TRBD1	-	TGCGCCAGCAGCCAAGACGAAACAGGGGGGGGTACGGCTTATGGCTACACCTTC	CASSQDETGGGTAYGYTF
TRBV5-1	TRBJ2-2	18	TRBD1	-	TGCGCCAGCAGCTTCGAGGGACAGGGGTCAATGAACACCGGGGAGCTGTTTTTT	CASSFEGQGSMNTGELFF
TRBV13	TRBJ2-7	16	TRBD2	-	TGTGCCAGCAGCCATATCCTAGCGGGGGGGTCGGACGAGCAGTACTTC	CASSHILAGGSDEQYF
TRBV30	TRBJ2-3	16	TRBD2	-	TGTGCCTGGAGTCGAGGACTAGCGGTGGGGGTAGATACGCAGTATTTT	CAWSRGLAVGVDTQYF
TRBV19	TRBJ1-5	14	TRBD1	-	TGTGCCAGTAGTAAGGGGGCCTACTATCAGCCCCAGCATTTT	CASSKGAYYQPQHF
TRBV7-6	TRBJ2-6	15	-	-	TGTGCCAGCAGCCCCCGTAACTCTGGGGCCAACGTCCTGACTTTC	CASSPRNSGANVLTF
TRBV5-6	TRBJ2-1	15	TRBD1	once	TGTGCCAGCAGTCCTAGGACAGGGGCCTACAATGAGCAGTTCTTC	CASSPRTGAYNEQFF
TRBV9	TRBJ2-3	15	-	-	TGTGCCAGCAGCGTAGACGGGGACAGCACAGATACGCAGTATTTT	CASSVDGDSTDTQYF
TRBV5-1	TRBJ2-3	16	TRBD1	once	TGCGCCAGCAGCCCGGGACAGGGGGTAGGAACAGATACGCAGTATTTT	CASSPGQGVGTDTQYF
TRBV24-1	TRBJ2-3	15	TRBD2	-	TGTGCCACCAGTGGTAAGCGGGGGGGCACAGATACGCAGTATTTT	CATSGKRGGTDTQYF
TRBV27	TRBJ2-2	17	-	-	TGTGCCAGCAAGGGCGCCCCCCTAGCGAGGAACACCGGGGAGCTGTTTTTT	CASKGAPLARNTGELFF
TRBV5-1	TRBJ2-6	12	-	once	TGCGCCAGCCTCCCGGGGGCCAACGTCCTGACTTTC	CASLPGANVLTF
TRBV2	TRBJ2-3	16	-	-	TGTGCCAGCAGTGTCCAAATAGGGATTGCCACAGATACGCAGTATTTT	CASSVQIGIATDTQYF
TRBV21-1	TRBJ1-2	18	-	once	TGTGCCAGCAGCAAAGATGGGGGACAGGGGGCCGAACGGTATGGCTACACCTTC	CASSKDGGQGAERYGYTF
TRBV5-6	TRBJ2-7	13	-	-	TGTGCCAGCAGCTTGATGTCGGTTTATGAGCAGTACTTC	CASSLMSVYEQYF
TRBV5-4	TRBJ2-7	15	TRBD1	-	TGTGCCAGCAGTCTTGGACAGGGGAACCTCTACGAGCAGTACTTC	CASSLGQGNLYEQYF
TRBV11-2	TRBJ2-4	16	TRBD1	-	TGTGCCAGCAGCAACCGGGACAGGTTGGGCAAAAACATTCAGTACTTC	CASSNRDRLGKNIQYF
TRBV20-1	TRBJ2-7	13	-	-	TGCAGTGCTAGTCGGCAGGGGGGATACGAGCAGTACTTC	CSASRQGGYEQYF